This TCR beta chain emerged from a study of blood T cell repertoires in COVID-19. Study at large: Samples came from the United States, Italy and Spain, spanning acute and convalescent COVID-19. The analysed material was cDNA or gDNA that came from T cells, B-cell-depleted T cells, or PBMCs.

This clone has just a few counts. In the authors' workflow: The authors estimated nucleated cell counts from reference gene primer amplification. Sequencing used immunoSEQ multiplex PCR; TCRdb keeps in-frame clones, though not all of them. The DNA gave D and trimming, while V, J and clone size come from that table. This table has 150,000 to 200,000 clones, roughly 86% appearing once. This receptor was taken from a man aged 40-50 years with active or convalescent COVID-19. The source material was peripheral blood.

CDR3 DNA: TGTGCCAGCAGCTTGGGCGACAGGGAGTACGAGCAGTACTTC. Amino acids: CASSLGDREYEQYF. The gene calls are TRBV5-6 and TRBJ2-7, with 7 nucleotides matching TRBD1. V lost 0 bases to trimming and J lost 4 bases; unmatched junction nucleotides: 4. This CDR3 has 14 residues. Germline V lookup: CDR1 SGHDT, CDR2 YYEEEE.